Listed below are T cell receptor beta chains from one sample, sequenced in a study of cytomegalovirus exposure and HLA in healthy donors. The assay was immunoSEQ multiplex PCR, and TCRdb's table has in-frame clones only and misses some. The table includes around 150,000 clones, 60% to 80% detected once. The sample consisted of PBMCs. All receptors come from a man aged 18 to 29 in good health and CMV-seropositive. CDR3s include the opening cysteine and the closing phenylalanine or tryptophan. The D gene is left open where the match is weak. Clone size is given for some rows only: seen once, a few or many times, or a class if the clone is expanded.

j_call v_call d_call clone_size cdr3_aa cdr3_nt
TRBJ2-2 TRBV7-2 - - CASSLASSRTNGELFF TGTGCCAGCAGCTTAGCGTCTAGCAGGACCAACGGGGAGCTGTTTTTT
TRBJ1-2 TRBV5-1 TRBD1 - CASSLSGQPNYGYTF TGCGCCAGCAGCTTGTCGGGACAGCCTAACTATGGCTACACCTTC
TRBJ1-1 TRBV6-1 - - CASRIRENTEAFF TGTGCCAGCAGAATCAGGGAGAACACTGAAGCTTTCTTT
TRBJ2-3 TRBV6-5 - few CASSGPEVTDTQYF TGTGCCAGCAGTGGGCCGGAGGTAACAGATACGCAGTATTTT
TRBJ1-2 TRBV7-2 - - CASSLRQGRANYGYTF TGTGCCAGCAGCTTAAGGCAGGGAAGAGCTAACTATGGCTACACCTTC
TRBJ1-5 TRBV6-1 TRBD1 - CASSPGTVNQPQHF TGTGCCAGCAGTCCTGGGACAGTCAATCAGCCCCAGCATTTT
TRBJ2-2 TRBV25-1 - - CASSEWRTNTGELFF TGTGCCAGCAGTGAATGGAGGACGAACACCGGGGAGCTGTTTTTT
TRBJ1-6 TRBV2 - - CASSEMLSGSPLHF TGTGCCAGCAGTGAAATGCTTTCCGGGTCACCCCTCCACTTT
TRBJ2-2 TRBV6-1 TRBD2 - CASSETGLAAGTGELFF TGTGCCAGCAGTGAAACGGGACTAGCGGCCGGCACCGGGGAGCTGTTTTTT
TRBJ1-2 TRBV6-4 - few CASPGGYTF TGTGCCAGCCCCGGGGGCTACACCTTC
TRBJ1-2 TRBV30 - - CAWRESPAGGYTF TGTGCCTGGAGAGAGTCTCCGGCGGGAGGCTACACCTTC
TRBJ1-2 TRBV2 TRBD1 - CASREGQGNGYTF TGTGCCAGCAGAGAAGGACAGGGGAATGGCTACACCTTC
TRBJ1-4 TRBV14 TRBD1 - CASSLLQGSVYEKLFF TGTGCCAGCAGCTTACTACAGGGGTCTGTCTATGAAAAACTGTTTTTT
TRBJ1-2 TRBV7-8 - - CASSLGRANYGYTF TGTGCCAGCAGCTTAGGGCGGGCTAACTATGGCTACACCTTC
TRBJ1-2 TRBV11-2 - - CASSPGVLRREGYTF TGTGCCAGCAGCCCCGGGGTTCTGCGCCGGGAGGGCTACACCTTC
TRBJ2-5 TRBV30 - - CAWNQVKETQYF TGTGCCTGGAACCAGGTGAAAGAGACCCAGTACTTC
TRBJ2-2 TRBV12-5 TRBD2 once CASGSIGRTGELFF TGTGCTAGTGGTTCAATCGGGAGGACCGGGGAGCTGTTTTTT
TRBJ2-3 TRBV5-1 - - CASSGAGTSTDTQYF TGCGCCAGTTCCGGTGCCGGGACTAGCACAGATACGCAGTATTTT
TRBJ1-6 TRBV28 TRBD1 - CASSGTAVSYNSPLHF TGTGCCAGCAGTGGGACAGCAGTCTCCTATAATTCACCCCTCCACTTT
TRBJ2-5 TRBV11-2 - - CASSLVPGQETQYF TGTGCCAGCAGCTTAGTTCCAGGGCAAGAGACCCAGTACTTC
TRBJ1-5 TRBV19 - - CASNGFFPPGEPQHF TGTGCCAGTAACGGGTTCTTCCCTCCCGGTGAGCCCCAGCATTTT
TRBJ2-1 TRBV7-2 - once CASSSRTRNEQFF TGTGCCAGCAGCTCGAGAACTAGAAATGAGCAGTTCTTC
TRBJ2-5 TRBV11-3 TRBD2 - CASSSGLAGALPQETQYF TGTGCCAGCAGCTCAGGACTAGCGGGAGCCCTCCCTCAAGAGACCCAGTACTTC
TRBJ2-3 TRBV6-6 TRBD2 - CASSYKRGEGTDTQYF TGTGCCAGCAGTTACAAGCGGGGGGAAGGGACAGATACGCAGTATTTT
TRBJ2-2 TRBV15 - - CATSRAWGTGTQNTGELFF TGTGCCACCAGCAGAGCCTGGGGGACCGGGACTCAGAACACCGGGGAGCTGTTTTTT
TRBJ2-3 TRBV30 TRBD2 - CAWTGTSGRADPQYF TGTGCCTGGACCGGGACTAGTGGTCGGGCGGATCCGCAGTATTTT
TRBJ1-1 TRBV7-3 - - CASSLAGDTEAFF TGTGCCAGCAGCTTAGCGGGGGACACTGAAGCTTTCTTT
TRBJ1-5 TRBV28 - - CASSLVDQPQHF TGTGCCAGCAGTTTAGTCGATCAGCCCCAGCATTTT
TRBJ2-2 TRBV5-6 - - CASREDTGAGELFF TGTGCCAGCAGGGAAGATACGGGGGCCGGGGAGCTGTTTTTT
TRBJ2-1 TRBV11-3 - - CASRPLQGRHEQFF TGTGCCAGCAGACCCTTACAGGGACGGCATGAGCAGTTCTTC
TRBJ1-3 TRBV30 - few CAWSGSGNTIYF TGTGCCTGGTCGGGCTCTGGAAACACCATATATTTT
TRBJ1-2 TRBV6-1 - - CASPSDRFYGYTF TGTGCCAGCCCCTCGGACAGATTCTATGGCTACACCTTC
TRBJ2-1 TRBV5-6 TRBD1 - CASSPGTGAVRNEQFF TGTGCCAGCAGCCCCGGGACAGGGGCGGTACGCAATGAGCAGTTCTTC
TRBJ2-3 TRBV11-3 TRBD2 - CASSSTSGRADTQYF TGTGCCAGCAGCTCGACTAGCGGGAGGGCAGATACGCAGTATTTT
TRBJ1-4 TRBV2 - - CASSIRGRDEKLFF TGTGCCAGCAGTATAAGGGGTCGGGATGAAAAACTGTTTTTT
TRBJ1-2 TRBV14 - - CASSQVLGGVYGYTF TGTGCCAGCAGCCAAGTTCTGGGGGGAGTCTATGGCTACACCTTC
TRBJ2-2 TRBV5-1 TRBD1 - CASSLEGQGQREHRGAVF TGCGCCAGCAGCTTGGAAGGACAGGGCCAGCGCGAACACCGGGGAGCTGTTTTT
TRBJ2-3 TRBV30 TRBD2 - CAWIIRAGRTDTQYF TGTGCCTGGATAATAAGAGCGGGACGCACAGATACGCAGTATTTT
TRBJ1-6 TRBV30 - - CAWSSGYYNSPLHF TGTGCCTGGAGTTCAGGGTACTATAATTCACCCCTCCACTTT
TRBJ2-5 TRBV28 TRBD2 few CASSFSFSGGSQETQYF TGTGCCAGCAGTTTTTCCTTTAGCGGGGGGTCCCAAGAGACCCAGTACTTC
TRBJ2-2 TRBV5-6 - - CASSLSGRVTGELFF TGTGCCAGCAGCCTTAGCGGCAGGGTCACCGGGGAGCTGTTTTTT
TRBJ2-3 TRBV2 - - CASSIADTQYF TGTGCCAGCAGTATAGCAGATACGCAGTATTTT
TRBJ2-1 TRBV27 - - CASSLSRNEQFF TGTGCCAGCAGTTTAAGCCGCAATGAGCAGTTCTTC
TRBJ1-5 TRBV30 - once CAWSAADSQRSQPQHF TGTGCCTGGAGTGCCGCGGACAGCCAGAGGAGTCAGCCCCAGCATTTT
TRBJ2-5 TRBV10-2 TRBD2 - CASSESLAGGPQTQYF TGCGCCAGCAGTGAGTCCCTAGCGGGAGGGCCACAGACCCAGTACTTC
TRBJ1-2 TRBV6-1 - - CASSDLAGANYGYTF TGTGCCAGCAGTGACCTAGCCGGAGCTAACTATGGCTACACCTTC
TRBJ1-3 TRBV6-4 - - CASRVPTLYF TGTGCCAGCAGGGTCCCAACTCTATATTTT
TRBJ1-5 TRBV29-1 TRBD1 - CSVGTERNQPQHF TGCAGCGTCGGGACAGAGCGTAATCAGCCCCAGCATTTT
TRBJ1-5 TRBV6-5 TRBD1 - CASSYRDREPQHF TGTGCCAGCAGTTACCGTGACAGGGAGCCCCAGCATTTT